This T cell receptor beta chain was observed in a study of cytomegalovirus exposure and HLA in healthy donors. Findings and limits, study-wide: Specificity of a few CMV-associated chains for CMV antigens was verified in vitro. With DRB1 most and HLA-C fewest, TCR association rates differed between HLA loci in a later analysis.

The primer mix had 60 Vbeta and 13 Jbeta primers. In the study's own analysis: A later analysis tallied tens of millions of unique TCR beta chains, 9.5 million to 14 million of them shared. Repertoires were generated with immunoSEQ multiplex PCR, while TCRdb's copy carries only in-frame clones and drops some. V, J and clone size derive from that table, while D and trimming were established from the DNA sequence. This table has some 67,000 clones, 85% to 90% appearing once. Healthy bone marrow donors formed the donor group. The trim removed 5 bases at V and 5 bases at J, leaving 8 bases unmatched. This CDR3 contains 15 residues. The germline CDR1 and CDR2 sequences are MDHEN and SYDVKM. Only one count was recorded for this clone. Its specificity is unknown.

The chain couples TRBV28 to TRBJ2-3, with 9 bases identical to TRBD2. Sequencing used PBMCs. The receptor was isolated from a woman aged 25 to 39 in good health and CMV-seropositive. The CDR3 region has the DNA TGTGCCAGCAGTCCTCTAGCGGGAAGAGGAGATACGCAGTATTTT. Translated: CASSPLAGRGDTQYF.